This entry describes one T cell receptor beta chain. The antigen remains unidentified. The source of the sample is a study of post-analysis software for immune sequencing data. Every TCR beta cDNA library bore unique molecular identifiers. TCRdb fed the PCR reads into MiXCR, producing one record per CDR3 protein. The sample has about 770,000 distinct CDR3 sequences; 35% to 55% are singletons. Broader study findings: Co-batched samples clustered tightly together by F measure.

The origin of this receptor is a girl aged 10-17 years with multiple sclerosis. Sequenced: blood.

The chain's CDR3 is CSGGHPRTDTQYF. DNA for the CDR3: TGCAGCGGGGGACACCCCCGCACAGATACGCAGTATTTT. This chain joins TRBV29-1 and TRBJ2-3; D perhaps matches TRBD1 (6 bases). The CDR3 has 13 residues. CDR1 is SQVTM and CDR2 is ANQGSEA in the germline V gene. The V end lost 7 bases, the J end lost 1 base, and 12 bases lay between the germline ends.